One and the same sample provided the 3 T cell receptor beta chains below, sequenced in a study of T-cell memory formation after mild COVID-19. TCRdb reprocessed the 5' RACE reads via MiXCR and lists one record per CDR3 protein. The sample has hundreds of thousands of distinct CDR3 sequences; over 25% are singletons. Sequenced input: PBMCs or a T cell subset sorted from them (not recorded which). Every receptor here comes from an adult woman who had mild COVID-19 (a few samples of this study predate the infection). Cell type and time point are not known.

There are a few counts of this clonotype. The CDR3 here is CASSSRRGNEQFF. The DNA of the CDR3 is TGTGCCAGCAGCTCCCGTCGGGGGAATGAGCAGTTCTTC. The J gene is TRBJ2-1, the V gene TRBV9, with D maybe TRBD2 (6 bases). V was trimmed by 4 bases and J by 7 bases, leaving 12 bases between them. CDR1 is SGDLS and CDR2 is YYNGEE in the germline V gene. The CDR3 loop spans 13 amino acids. Full variable domain (outside the CDR3, taken from reference TRBV9 and TRBJ2-1): DSGVTQTPKHLITATGQRVTLRCSPRSGDLSVYWYQQSLDQGLQFLIQYYNGEERAKGNILERFSAQQFPDLHSELNLSSLELGDSALYFCASSSRRGNEQFFGPGTRLTVL.

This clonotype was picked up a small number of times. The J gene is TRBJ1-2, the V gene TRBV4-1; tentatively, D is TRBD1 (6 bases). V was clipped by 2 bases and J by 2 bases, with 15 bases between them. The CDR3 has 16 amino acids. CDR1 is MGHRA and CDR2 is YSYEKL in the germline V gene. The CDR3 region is CASSQPTGTGNYGYTF. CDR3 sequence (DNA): TGCGCCAGCAGCCAACCGACAGGAACGGGAAACTATGGCTACACCTTC.

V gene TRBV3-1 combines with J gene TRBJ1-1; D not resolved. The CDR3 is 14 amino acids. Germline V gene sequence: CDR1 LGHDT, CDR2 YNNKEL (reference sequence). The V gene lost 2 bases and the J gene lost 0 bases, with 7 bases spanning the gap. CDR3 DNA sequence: TGTGCCAGCAGCCAACCCACAGTGAACACTGAAGCTTTCTTT. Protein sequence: CASSQPTVNTEAFF.